This T cell receptor beta chain was identified in a study of cytomegalovirus exposure and HLA in healthy donors. In the study overall: The 95 to 150 validation repertoires and the roughly 670 first-cohort repertoires shared a platform, a later analysis reported.

This CDR3 comprises 13 residues. Germline V gene lookup returns CDR1 GTSNPN and CDR2 SVGIG (reference sequence). Trimming cost V 4 bases and J 6 bases; bases outside gene matches: 7. Regarding this clone: No antigen is known for it.

Overall study findings and caveats: Most TCR sequences were uncommon, yet certain public TCRs appeared in many donors.

Only in-frame clones appear in the TCRdb table, and some are missing; sequencing was by immunoSEQ multiplex PCR. The table shows about 120,000 clones, with 86% occurring only once. The specimen sequenced was PBMCs. This TCR was recovered from a man between 18 and 29 years old in good health and CMV-seronegative. The V gene is TRBV30, the J gene TRBJ1-2, with 8 bases aligning to TRBD1. The CDR3 DNA reads as TGTGCCTGGACCCCAGGGGGCGGAAATGGCTACACCTTC. As protein: CAWTPGGGNGYTF.